This T cell receptor (beta chain) came from a study of cytomegalovirus exposure and HLA in healthy donors. The donors gave bone marrow, and they were healthy. Germline V lookup: CDR1 SNHLY, CDR2 FYNNEI. The CDR3 length is 13 residues. V lost 10 bases to trimming and J lost 2 bases, with 12 bases between them. Use of 60 Vbeta and 13 Jbeta primers characterized the PCR. Libraries were prepared by immunoSEQ multiplex PCR; TCRdb keeps only in-frame clonotypes and omits some of them. In the table there are around 150,000 clones, 70% to 80% of which are singletons. The sequence came from a human donor in good health. The chain has TRBV2 and TRBJ2-1, with D possibly matching TRBD2 (6 bases). Sequencing was carried out using PBMCs. CDR3 in DNA: TGTGCCACGAGTAGCGGAACCTACAATGAGCAGTTCTTC. Its translation: CATSSGTYNEQFF.